A single sample is the source of the 24 T cell receptor beta chains below, sequenced in a study of shared clonotypes between healthy human individuals. Assay: immunoSEQ multiplex PCR; the TCRdb copy retains only in-frame clones and omits some. The sample carries some 2.3 million clones, 85% to 95% recorded once. Material: naive CD4+ T cells from PBMCs. Sample subset: CD45RA+ positively selected. The receptors shown here come from a young man in good health. Some clones in this sample may be carry-over from other donors' samples.

J is TRBJ1-1 and V is TRBV29-1; D is unresolved. There are 12 residues in the CDR3. Deletions cut 5 bases from V and 0 bases from J, with 7 bases between. Looked up from germline, CDR1 is SQVTM and CDR2 is ANQGSEA. The DNA for the CDR3 is TGCAGCGTTCAGGATATGAACACTGAAGCTTTCTTT. Its protein product is CSVQDMNTEAFF.

The chain carries TRBV5-1 and TRBJ2-7; D may be TRBD1 (5 bases). The CDR3 is 15 residues long. The V and J ends lost 1 base and 4 bases respectively, with 15 bases between them. Germline V gives CDR1 SGHRS, CDR2 YFSETQ. CDR3 nucleotide sequence: TGCGCCAGCAGCTTGTCGCATCCAGGACAATACGAGCAGTACTTC. This codes for CASSLSHPGQYEQYF.

This chain uses TRBV4-1 with TRBJ2-5; D is possibly TRBD1 (5 bases). The CDR3 has 15 residues. The V gene's germline CDR1 is MGHRA and CDR2 YSYEKL. Trimming took 2 bases from V and 4 from J, leaving 14 bases between them. CDR3 sequence: CASSQYFREGETQYF. The CDR3 DNA is TGCGCCAGCAGCCAATATTTCAGGGAAGGAGAGACCCAGTACTTC.

The chain is built from TRBV5-1 and TRBJ2-3; D is ambiguous. Looked up from germline, CDR1 is SGHRS and CDR2 is YFSETQ. Trimming pared 0 bases from V and 4 bases from J, leaving 9 bases between. The CDR3 runs to 14 residues. The CDR3 sequence is CASSLVLSADTQYF. CDR3 DNA: TGCGCCAGCAGCTTGGTCTTGTCGGCAGATACGCAGTATTTT.

This chain connects TRBV13 to TRBJ2-7; the D gene is possibly TRBD1 (6 bases). Germline V gene lookup returns CDR1 PRHDT and CDR2 FYEKMQ (reference sequence). This CDR3 spans 14 amino acids. The ends were cut back, 3 bases at V and 9 bases at J, with 18 bases in the middle. The CDR3 is CASSFRGSGLRQYF. The CDR3 bases are TGTGCCAGCAGCTTTAGGGGGTCCGGATTGCGGCAGTACTTC.

V gene TRBV5-1 combines with J gene TRBJ2-7; D remains unclear. Germline-derived CDR1 and CDR2 are SGHRS and YFSETQ. The CDR3 is 14 residues long. V was cut by 4 bases and J by 4 bases, with 15 bases left in between. For the CDR3, the DNA is TGCGCCAGCAGCCCCGGGTCTCACCTGTACGAGCAGTACTTC. It translates to CASSPGSHLYEQYF.

The chain recombines TRBV6-6 with TRBJ1-1; D is uncertain. The CDR3 loop spans 15 amino acids. Trimming took off 7 bases at V and 1 base at J, with 16 bases between the two ends. Germline V gives CDR1 MNHNY, CDR2 SVGAGI (reference sequence). DNA for the CDR3: TGTGCCAGCATAGTGATTGGGCAGCAGAACACTGAAGCTTTCTTT. Protein product: CASIVIGQQNTEAFF.

This clone is a singleton in its sample. The gene calls are TRBV27 and TRBJ1-4; D is unresolved. From germline, CDR1 is MNHEY and CDR2 SMNVEV (reference sequence). With 5 bases removed from V and 4 bases from J, the gap between germline ends came to 17 bases. CDR3 length equals 16 residues. DNA of the CDR3: TGTGCCAGCAGTGCCAACACGGTTGCCCGTAATGAAAAACTGTTTTTT. This translates into CASSANTVARNEKLFF.

This chain uses TRBV13 with TRBJ2-1; no definite D call. Trimming shortened V by 3 bases and J by 5 bases, and 11 bases separated the two germline ends. Germline V lookup: CDR1 PRHDT, CDR2 FYEKMQ (reference sequence). This CDR3 has 14 residues. CDR3 DNA: TGTGCCAGCAGCTTGACACCGGTGGACAATGAGCAGTTCTTC. Its translation is CASSLTPVDNEQFF.

This clone has only one observation. The V and J genes are TRBV4-1 and TRBJ2-7; 8 bases line up with TRBD2. V lost 1 base to trimming and J lost 10 bases; unmatched junction nucleotides: 12. CDR1 and CDR2 (germline): MGHRA, YSYEKL. The CDR3 contains 15 residues. The CDR3 reads CASSQGALADRNQYF. CDR3 coding DNA: TGCGCCAGCAGCCAAGGGGCACTAGCGGATAGGAACCAGTACTTC.

The CDR3, as DNA: TGCGCCAGTAGGGTCCCCGAGAGCACTGAAGCTTTCTTT. Translating it yields CASRVPESTEAFF. V is TRBV5-1 and J is TRBJ1-1; no reliable D call. The CDR3 runs to 13 residues. From germline, CDR1 is SGHRS and CDR2 YFSETQ. Between the trimmed V and J ends, which lost 8 bases and 4 bases, there was a span of 15 bases.

The chain carries TRBV11-3 and TRBJ1-4; 9 nucleotides align to TRBD1. Germline CDR1 is SGHNT and CDR2 is YENEEA. Trimming cost V 2 bases and J 7 bases; bases outside gene matches: 11. This CDR3 has 17 residues. Here the CDR3 DNA reads TGTGCCAGCAGCTTATCGACCGGACAGGGGAGGACTGAAAAACTGTTTTTT. Translation gives CASSLSTGQGRTEKLFF.

This chain connects TRBV4-1 to TRBJ1-5, with unresolved D. The V end lost 0 bases, the J end lost 5 bases, and 5 bases lay between the germline ends. The germline V gene has CDR1 MGHRA and CDR2 YSYEKL. The CDR3 runs to 13 residues. DNA of the CDR3: TGCGCCAGCAGCCAAGAGTTGCATCAGCCCCAGCATTTT. Encoded protein: CASSQELHQPQHF.

The chain is built from TRBV28 and TRBJ2-1, with 7 bases aligning to TRBD2. The germline gives CDR1 MDHEN, CDR2 SYDVKM. This CDR3 has 19 residues. V lost 1 base, J lost 2 bases, and 14 bases stayed unmatched. The CDR3 bases are TGTGCCAGCAGTTTATACTCATTGGGGCGGGAGAAGACCTACAATGAGCAGTTCTTC. This gives the protein CASSLYSLGREKTYNEQFF. Variable domain in full (rest from reference TRBV28 and TRBJ2-1): DVKVTQSSRYLVKRTGEKVFLECVQDMDHENMFWYRQDPGLGLRLIYFSYDVKMKEKGDIPEGYSVSREKKERFSLILESASTNQTSMYLCASSLYSLGREKTYNEQFFGPGTRLTVL.

This clone was seen only once. The chain links TRBV11-2 to TRBJ2-1, with TRBD1 identical over 7 bases. CDR1 is SGHAT, CDR2 FQNNGV, per germline. This CDR3 is 16 amino acids long. V gave up 5 bases and J gave up 2 bases; unmatched junction bases: 9. The CDR3 nucleotides are TGTGCCAGCAGCGACCTAAACAGGGGAACCTACAATGAGCAGTTCTTC. It specifies CASSDLNRGTYNEQFF.

The J gene is TRBJ2-2, the V gene TRBV5-1; 8 positions match TRBD2. The CDR3 is made up of 15 amino acids. V lost 4 bases and J lost 7; bases outside the gene matches: 9. CDR1 and CDR2 from the germline V gene are SGHRS and YFSETQ. The chain's CDR3 is CASSGIPTSVGELFF. The CDR3 nucleotides read TGCGCCAGCAGCGGCATACCGACTAGCGTCGGGGAGCTGTTTTTT.

The rearrangement joins TRBV9 to TRBJ2-3, with D uncertain. Trimming pared 4 bases from V and 0 bases from J, leaving 15 bases between. This CDR3 spans 16 amino acids. The V gene's germline CDR1 is SGDLS and CDR2 YYNGEE. CDR3 amino acids: CASSPRVVVSTDTQYF. DNA for the CDR3: TGTGCCAGCAGCCCTAGAGTAGTCGTGAGCACAGATACGCAGTATTTT.

V usage is TRBV18 and J usage is TRBJ1-2, with D possibly matching TRBD1 (5 bases). The germline gives CDR1 KGHSH, CDR2 LQKENI. With 2 bases removed from V and 6 bases from J, the gap between germline ends came to 16 bases. CDR3 size: 15 residues. The CDR3 DNA follows: TGTGCCAGCTCACCAAGTGGGCAGGGTAATCATGGCTACACCTTC. It translates to CASSPSGQGNHGYTF.

The V call is TRBV28, the J call TRBJ2-7; 14 nucleotides match TRBD2. This CDR3 is 17 amino acids long. The V segment lost 1 base and the J segment 0 bases; nucleotides outside the gene matches: 2. The germline CDR1 and CDR2 sequences are MDHEN and SYDVKM. The CDR3 spells CASSLSGLAGVSYEQYF. The CDR3 coding sequence is TGTGCCAGCAGTTTATCGGGACTAGCGGGAGTCTCCTACGAGCAGTACTTC. The complete variable domain, with remaining parts taken from reference TRBV28 and TRBJ2-7, reads DVKVTQSSRYLVKRTGEKVFLECVQDMDHENMFWYRQDPGLGLRLIYFSYDVKMKEKGDIPEGYSVSREKKERFSLILESASTNQTSMYLCASSLSGLAGVSYEQYFGPGTRLTVT.

A word on this clone: The sample carries other DNA sequences with the same CDR3. The chain joins TRBV28 to TRBJ2-7; 9 bases map to TRBD1. The V and J ends lost 4 bases and 5 bases, in that order; junction bases with no gene match: 3. The CDR3 runs to 13 residues. Per the germline V gene, CDR1 is MDHEN and CDR2 is SYDVKM. CDR3 in amino acids: CASSSGQGDEQYF. In DNA form, the CDR3 reads TGTGCCAGCAGTTCGGGACAGGGAGACGAGCAGTACTTC. Supplemented by reference TRBV28 and TRBJ2-7, the full variable domain reads DVKVTQSSRYLVKRTGEKVFLECVQDMDHENMFWYRQDPGLGLRLIYFSYDVKMKEKGDIPEGYSVSREKKERFSLILESASTNQTSMYLCASSSGQGDEQYFGPGTRLTVT.

V gene TRBV28 combines with J gene TRBJ2-5; D ambiguous. The V gene lost 5 bases and the J gene lost 7 bases, with 14 bases spanning the gap. This CDR3 has 13 residues. From germline, CDR1 is MDHEN and CDR2 SYDVKM. CDR3 sequence (DNA): TGTGCCAGCAGTCCCCTCGTAAGAGGGACCCAGTACTTC. It yields the protein CASSPLVRGTQYF.

This clone occurred a few times. J is TRBJ1-1 and V is TRBV19, with a possible D match to TRBD1 (5 bases). The V and J ends lost 6 bases and 8 bases respectively, with 10 bases between them. CDR3 length: 11 amino acids. Germline-derived CDR1 and CDR2 are LNHDA and SQIVND (reference sequence). The CDR3 loop reads CASSRTGEAFF. The CDR3 DNA follows: TGTGCCAGTAGCAGAACAGGAGAAGCTTTCTTT.

This clone has a handful of counts. The CDR3: CASSRQPRTGELFF. DNA of the CDR3: TGTGCCAGCAGTAGACAGCCACGCACCGGGGAGCTGTTTTTT. The rearrangement uses TRBV27 and TRBJ2-2; D might be TRBD1 (5 bases). Germline CDR1 is MNHEY and CDR2 is SMNVEV (reference sequence). V gave up 5 bases and J gave up 4 bases, with 11 bases separating them. The CDR3 runs to 14 residues.

The gene calls are TRBV2 and TRBJ2-5; the D is unclear. V was pared by 5 bases and J by 1 base, with 11 bases between. The germline CDR1 and CDR2 sequences are SNHLY and FYNNEI. This CDR3 contains 14 residues. The CDR3: CASSQTTPQETQYF. The CDR3 bases are TGTGCCAGCAGTCAAACGACCCCCCAAGAGACCCAGTACTTC.